This TCR beta chain derives from a study of Ad26.COV2.S vaccination and SARS-CoV-2 variants. Study at large: It was the COV1001 Ad26.COV2.S trial arm that included the donor.

With V trimmed by 6 bases and J by 4 bases, 11 bases remained unmatched. Germline CDR1 reads SGHNT; CDR2 reads YYREEE (reference sequence). The CDR3 spans 16 residues. General observations from the study: Non-spike TCR breadth did not differ much between vaccine and placebo recipients.

Repertoires were generated with immunoSEQ multiplex PCR, while TCRdb's copy carries only in-frame clones and drops some. The sample holds about 680,000 clones, around 89% seen once. Treatment noted: about 20 received Ad26.COV2.S at low or high dose, single or two shots; about 5 received placebo; per-sample allocation not given. The study sampled participants on day 63 after the first vaccine or placebo injection. Whoever gave the sample was an adult aged 18-55 years in Boston. An Ad26 vector was used to express Wuhan-strain SARS-CoV-2 spike as the vaccine. Notes on this clone: The antigen is not known.

The V and J genes are TRBV5-4 and TRBJ2-2, with 8 bases lining up with TRBD2. The TCR was taken from a person aged 18 to 65 who received the Ad26.COV2.S COVID-19 vaccine or a placebo. Sequencing was performed on peripheral blood, taken in a trial of Ad26.COV2.S vaccine versus placebo. This CDR3 is CASTTRTSPSTGELFF. In DNA form, the CDR3 reads TGTGCCAGCACCACGCGGACTAGCCCCTCCACCGGGGAGCTGTTTTTT. Combining the CDR3 with reference TRBV5-4 and TRBJ2-2 gives the whole variable domain ETGVTQSPTHLIKTRGQQVTLRCSSQSGHNTVSWYQQALGQGPQFIFQYYREEENGRGNFPPRFSGLQFPNYSSELNVNALELDDSALYLCASTTRTSPSTGELFFGEGSRLTVL.